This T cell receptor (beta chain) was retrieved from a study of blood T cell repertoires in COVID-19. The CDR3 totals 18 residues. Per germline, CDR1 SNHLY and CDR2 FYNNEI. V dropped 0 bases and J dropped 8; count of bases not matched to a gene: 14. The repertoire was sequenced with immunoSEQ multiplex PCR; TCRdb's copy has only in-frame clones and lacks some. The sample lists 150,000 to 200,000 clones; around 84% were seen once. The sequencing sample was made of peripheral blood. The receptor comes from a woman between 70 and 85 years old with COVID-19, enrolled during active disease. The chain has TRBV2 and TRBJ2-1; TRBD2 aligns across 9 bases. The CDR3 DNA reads TGTGCCAGCAGTGAAGCGCGAGATAGCGGGAGAACTGGTGATGAGCAGTTCTTC. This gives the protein CASSEARDSGRTGDEQFF.